The 14 T cell receptor beta chains in this list originate from one sample, sequenced in a study of PD-1 blockade in classical Hodgkin lymphoma. Following autologous stem cell transplantation, relapse occurred in every patient, and exposure to brentuximab vedotin varied. Data came from immunoSEQ multiplex PCR; TCRdb stores just in-frame clones and leaves some out. The data contain nearly 60,000 clones, around 93% of them singletons. Sequenced here: peripheral blood mononuclear cells (PBMCs), sampled before the second cycle of nivolumab. The receptors were gathered from a human donor with classical Hodgkin lymphoma.

This chain links TRBV7-6 with TRBJ2-4, with 10 bases matching TRBD1. V gave up 5 bases and J gave up 6 bases; unmatched junction bases: 4. Looked up from germline, CDR1 is SGHVS and CDR2 is FNYEAQ. This CDR3 region has 14 residues. The CDR3 is CASSTGQGRNIQYF. In DNA, the CDR3 is TGTGCCAGCAGCACGGGACAGGGGCGAAACATTCAGTACTTC.

The V call is TRBV10-3, the J call TRBJ2-7; D tentatively fits TRBD1 or TRBD2 (5 bases each). Trimming cost V 4 bases and J 4 bases, with 11 bases left between them. The CDR3 length is 13 residues. The germline V gene encodes CDR1 ENHRY and CDR2 SYGVKD. The CDR3 loop is CAISGGDSYEQYF. CDR3 bases: TGTGCCATCAGTGGAGGGGATTCGTACGAGCAGTACTTC.

This chain connects TRBV25-1 to TRBJ2-6; D gene uncertain. The CDR3 runs to 13 residues. Trimming pared 2 bases from V and 2 bases from J, leaving 1 base between. Germline-derived CDR1 and CDR2 are MGHDK and SYGVNS. CDR3 DNA: TGTGCCAGCAGTGAAACTGGGGCCAACGTCCTGACTTTC. Amino acids: CASSETGANVLTF.

This clone occurred once. The V gene is TRBV7-9, the J gene TRBJ1-4; TRBD1 is a possible D gene (6 bases). Germline-derived CDR1 and CDR2 are SEHNR and FQNEAQ (reference sequence). Trimming left V 3 bases short and J 5 bases short, with 22 bases between. The CDR3 consists of 18 residues. DNA for the CDR3: TGTGCCAGCAGCTTGTACGCTCTACAGGGACCATTGAATGAAAAACTGTTTTTT. Its translation: CASSLYALQGPLNEKLFF. Using reference TRBV7-9 and TRBJ1-4 for the parts outside the CDR3, the full variable domain is DTGVSQNPRHKITKRGQNVTFRCDPISEHNRLYWYRQTLGQGPEFLTYFQNEAQLEKSRLLSDRFSAERPKGSFSTLEIQRTEQGDSAMYLCASSLYALQGPLNEKLFFGSGTQLSVL.

The chain recombines TRBV5-5 with TRBJ2-2, with D possibly being TRBD1 or TRBD2 (5 bases each). The CDR3 spans 15 residues. Trimming stripped 5 bases from V and 5 bases from J, with 16 bases between. Germline V gene sequence: CDR1 SGHKS, CDR2 YYEKEE (reference sequence). CDR3 in DNA: TGTGCCAGCAGAGTTACCGGGACCGCTACCGGGGAGCTGTTTTTT. Translation: CASRVTGTATGELFF. Drawing the rest from reference TRBV5-5 and TRBJ2-2, the complete variable domain is DAGVTQSPTHLIKTRGQQVTLRCSPISGHKSVSWYQQVLGQGPQFIFQYYEKEERGRGNFPDRFSARQFPNYSSELNVNALLLGDSALYLCASRVTGTATGELFFGEGSRLTVL.

The CDR3 DNA reads TGTGCCAGCAGCTTAACTCCCGACCGGACCTATGGCTACACCTTC. Protein product: CASSLTPDRTYGYTF. The chain is built from TRBV7-3 and TRBJ1-2, with D unresolved. Trimming cost V 0 bases and J 4 bases, with 12 bases left between them. The CDR3 is made up of 15 amino acids. Per germline, CDR1 SGHTA and CDR2 FQGTGA.

V is TRBV5-5 and J is TRBJ1-6; TRBD1 might be the D (6 bases). CDR1 and CDR2 (germline): SGHKS, YYEKEE (reference sequence). The CDR3 sequence is 17 residues long. The V gene lost 3 bases and the J gene lost 8 bases, with 21 bases spanning the gap. CDR3 protein: CASSSALGQRTYSPLHF. The DNA for the CDR3 is TGTGCCAGCAGCTCTGCTCTGGGACAACGGACCTATTCACCCCTCCACTTT.

The chain recombines TRBV19 with TRBJ2-3; D call uncertain. CDR3 size: 11 residues. Germline V CDR1 and CDR2: LNHDA, SQIVND (reference sequence). Trimming left V 5 bases short and J 6 bases short, with 6 bases between. CDR3 bases: TGTGCCAGTAGTTTCTCGGATACGCAGTATTTT. Its protein product is CASSFSDTQYF.

This CDR3 is CASSFLDSYEQYF. The DNA for the CDR3 is TGTGCCAGCAGCTTCCTAGATTCCTACGAGCAGTACTTC. This chain uses TRBV11-1 with TRBJ2-7, with D hard to call. Germline V lookup: CDR1 SGHAT, CDR2 FQDESV (reference sequence). The germline V and J ends were trimmed by 3 bases and 1 base, with 7 bases remaining between them. The CDR3 contains 13 residues.

V and J are TRBV7-2 and TRBJ2-7, with 14 bases fitting TRBD2. Losses at the gene ends were 4 bases for V and 7 bases for J; bases not matched to a gene: 12. Germline-derived CDR1 and CDR2 are SGHTA and FQGNSA. CDR3 size: 17 residues. The CDR3 nucleotides read TGTGCCAGCAGCTCGCCCCGACTAGCGGGAGGGCCGAGAGAGCAGTACTTC. As protein: CASSSPRLAGGPREQYF.

The genes are TRBV13 and TRBJ2-1, with TRBD2 identical over 11 bases. The V gene's germline CDR1 is PRHDT and CDR2 FYEKMQ (reference sequence). With 5 bases clipped from V and 2 bases from J, the junction kept 5 bases outside the gene matches. The CDR3 totals 16 residues. In DNA form, the CDR3 reads TGTGCCAGCAGCACCCCTAGCGGGGGGCCCTACAATGAGCAGTTCTTC. It encodes CASSTPSGGPYNEQFF.

This rearrangement joins TRBV5-4 to TRBJ2-1, with D tentatively TRBD2 (6 bases). The germline V gene encodes CDR1 SGHNT and CDR2 YYREEE (reference sequence). V shed 3 bases and J shed 5 bases, with 15 bases lying between them. This CDR3 region has 15 residues. CDR3 loop: CASSSDYLGDNEQFF. Here the CDR3 DNA reads TGTGCCAGCAGCTCGGACTATCTCGGGGACAATGAGCAGTTCTTC.

The chain recombines TRBV28 with TRBJ1-2; D possibly corresponds to TRBD1 (5 bases). Trimming removed 6 bases from V and 6 bases from J, with 23 bases in between. The CDR3 is made up of 16 amino acids. Germline loops: CDR1 MDHEN, CDR2 SYDVKM. The CDR3 loop is CASRGEGARFIDGYTF. The CDR3 coding sequence is TGTGCCAGCAGGGGGGAAGGGGCGCGTTTTATTGATGGCTACACCTTC.

The rearrangement uses TRBV2 and TRBJ2-7; D might be TRBD1 (6 bases). CDR1 SNHLY and CDR2 FYNNEI come from the germline V gene. This CDR3 has 14 residues. Trimming stripped 3 bases from V and 1 base from J, with 10 bases between. The CDR3, as DNA: TGTGCCAGCAGTGACCAGGGGAGTTCCTACGAGCAGTACTTC. Translation: CASSDQGSSYEQYF. The whole variable domain, filled in from reference TRBV2 and TRBJ2-7, reads EPEVTQTPSHQVTQMGQEVILRCVPISNHLYFYWYRQILGQKVEFLVSFYNNEISEKSEIFDDQFSVERPDGSNFTLKIRSTKLEDSAMYFCASSDQGSSYEQYFGPGTRLTVT.